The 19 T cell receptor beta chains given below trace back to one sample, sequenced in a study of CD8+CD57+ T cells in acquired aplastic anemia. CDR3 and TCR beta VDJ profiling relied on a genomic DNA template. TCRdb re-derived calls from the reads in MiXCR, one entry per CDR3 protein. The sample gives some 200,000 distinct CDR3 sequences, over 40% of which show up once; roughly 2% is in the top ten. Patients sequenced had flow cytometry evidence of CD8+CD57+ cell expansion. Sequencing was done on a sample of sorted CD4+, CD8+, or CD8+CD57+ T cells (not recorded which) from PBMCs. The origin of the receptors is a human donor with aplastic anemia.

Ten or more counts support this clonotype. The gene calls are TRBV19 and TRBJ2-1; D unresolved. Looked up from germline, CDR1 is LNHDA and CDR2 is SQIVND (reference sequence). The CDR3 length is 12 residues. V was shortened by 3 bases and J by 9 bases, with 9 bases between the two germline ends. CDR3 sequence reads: CASSIGVSEQFF. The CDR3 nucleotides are TGTGCCAGTAGTATTGGGGTTAGTGAGCAGTTCTTC.

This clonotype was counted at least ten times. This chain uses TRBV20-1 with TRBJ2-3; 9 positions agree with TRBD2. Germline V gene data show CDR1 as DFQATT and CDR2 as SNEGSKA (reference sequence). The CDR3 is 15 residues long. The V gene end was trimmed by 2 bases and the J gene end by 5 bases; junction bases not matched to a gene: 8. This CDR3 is CSARFGAGGRDTQYF. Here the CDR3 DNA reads TGCAGTGCTAGATTCGGGGCGGGGGGGCGAGATACGCAGTATTTT.

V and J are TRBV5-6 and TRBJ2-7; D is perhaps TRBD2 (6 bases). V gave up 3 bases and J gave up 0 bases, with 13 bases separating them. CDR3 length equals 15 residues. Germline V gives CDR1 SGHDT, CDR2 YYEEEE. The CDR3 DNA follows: TGTGCCAGCAGCTGGGGTGGGGGGATCTCCTACGAGCAGTACTTC. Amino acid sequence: CASSWGGGISYEQYF.

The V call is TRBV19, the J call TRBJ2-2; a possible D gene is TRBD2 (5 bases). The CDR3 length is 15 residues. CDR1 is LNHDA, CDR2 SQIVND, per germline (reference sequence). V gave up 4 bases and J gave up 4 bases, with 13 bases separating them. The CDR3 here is CASSKGRGTTGELFF. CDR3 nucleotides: TGTGCCAGTAGTAAGGGCCGGGGAACCACCGGGGAGCTGTTTTTT.

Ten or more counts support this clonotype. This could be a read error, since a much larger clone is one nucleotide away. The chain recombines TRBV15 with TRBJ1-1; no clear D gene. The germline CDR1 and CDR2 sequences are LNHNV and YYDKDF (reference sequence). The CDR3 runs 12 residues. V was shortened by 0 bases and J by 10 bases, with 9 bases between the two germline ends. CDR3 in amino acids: CATSREVAGAFF. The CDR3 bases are TGTGCCACCAGCAGAGAGGTGGCTGGAGCTTTCTTT.

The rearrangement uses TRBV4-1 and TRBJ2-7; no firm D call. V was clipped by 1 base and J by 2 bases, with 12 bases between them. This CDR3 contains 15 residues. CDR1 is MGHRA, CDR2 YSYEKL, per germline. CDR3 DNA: TGCGCCAGCAGCCAAGTTCCAAGTGGGACCTACGAGCAGTACTTC. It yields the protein CASSQVPSGTYEQYF.

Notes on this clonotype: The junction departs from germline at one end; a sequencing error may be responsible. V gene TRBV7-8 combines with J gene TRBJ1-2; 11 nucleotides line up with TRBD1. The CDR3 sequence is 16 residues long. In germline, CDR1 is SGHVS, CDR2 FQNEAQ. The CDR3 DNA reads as TGTGCCAGCAACTTAGATAGCGGACAGGGGGCTAACGGCTACACCTTC. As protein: CASNLDSGQGANGYTF.

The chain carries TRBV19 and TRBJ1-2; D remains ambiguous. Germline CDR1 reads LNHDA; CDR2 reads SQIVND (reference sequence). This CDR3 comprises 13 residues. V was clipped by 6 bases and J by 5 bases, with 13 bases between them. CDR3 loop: CASRDYEDYGYTF. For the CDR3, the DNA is TGTGCCAGTAGGGACTACGAGGATTATGGCTACACCTTC. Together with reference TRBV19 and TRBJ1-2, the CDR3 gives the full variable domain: DGGITQSPKYLFRKEGQNVTLSCEQNLNHDAMYWYRQDPGQGLRLIYYSQIVNDFQKGDIAEGYSVSREKKESFPLTVTSAQKNPTAFYLCASRDYEDYGYTFGSGTRLTVV.

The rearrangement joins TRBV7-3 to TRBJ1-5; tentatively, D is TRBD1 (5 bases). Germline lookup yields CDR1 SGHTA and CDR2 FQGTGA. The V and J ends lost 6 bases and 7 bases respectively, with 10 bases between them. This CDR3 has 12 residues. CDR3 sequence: CASRGVVQPQHF. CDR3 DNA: TGTGCCAGCAGGGGGGTAGTGCAGCCCCAGCATTTT.

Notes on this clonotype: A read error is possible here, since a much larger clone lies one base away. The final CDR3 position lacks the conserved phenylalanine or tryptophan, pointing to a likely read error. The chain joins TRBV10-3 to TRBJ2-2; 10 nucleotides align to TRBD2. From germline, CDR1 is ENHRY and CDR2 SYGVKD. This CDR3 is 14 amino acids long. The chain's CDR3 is CASSSLAGAGELFS. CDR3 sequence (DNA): TGTGCCAGCAGTTCGCTAGCGGGAGCCGGGGAGCTGTTTTCT.

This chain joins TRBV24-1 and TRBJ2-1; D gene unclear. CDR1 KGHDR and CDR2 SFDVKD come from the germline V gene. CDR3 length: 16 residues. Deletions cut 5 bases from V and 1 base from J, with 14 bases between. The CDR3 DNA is TGTGCCACCAGTGCTCCTGCAGGTCGGTCCTACAATGAGCAGTTCTTC. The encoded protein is CATSAPAGRSYNEQFF.

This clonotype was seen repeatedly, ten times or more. CDR3 in DNA: TGTGCCAGTAATTCTGCGAACACCGGGGAGCTGTTTTTT. Protein: CASNSANTGELFF. The chain combines TRBV19 with TRBJ2-2; D ambiguous. The CDR3 runs 13 residues. V lost 7 bases and J lost 0, with 6 bases in between. Germline V lookup: CDR1 LNHDA, CDR2 SQIVND (reference sequence).

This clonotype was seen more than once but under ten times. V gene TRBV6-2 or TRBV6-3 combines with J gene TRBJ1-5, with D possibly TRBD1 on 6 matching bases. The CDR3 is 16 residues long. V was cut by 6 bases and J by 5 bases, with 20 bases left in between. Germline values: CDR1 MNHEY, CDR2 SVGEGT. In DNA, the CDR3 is TGTGCCAGCAGCCTTAACACAGGGAGACTGGATCAGCCCCAGCATTTT. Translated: CASSLNTGRLDQPQHF.

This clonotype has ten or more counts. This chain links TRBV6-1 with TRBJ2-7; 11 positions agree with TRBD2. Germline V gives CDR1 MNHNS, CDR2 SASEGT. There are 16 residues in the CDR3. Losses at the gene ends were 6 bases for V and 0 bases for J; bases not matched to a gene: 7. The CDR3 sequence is CASSPDLAGGSYEQYF. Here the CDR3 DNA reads TGTGCCAGCAGCCCCGATCTAGCGGGGGGCTCCTACGAGCAGTACTTC.

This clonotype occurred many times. This CDR3 reads CASSRVPGKTNYGYTF. For the CDR3, the DNA is TGTGCCAGCAGCCGGGTGCCGGGAAAGACGAACTATGGCTACACCTTC. This rearrangement joins TRBV11-1 to TRBJ1-2; D is undetermined. This CDR3 has 16 residues. Germline V gene lookup returns CDR1 SGHAT and CDR2 FQDESV (reference sequence). The V gene lost 5 bases and the J gene lost 2 bases, with 18 bases spanning the gap.

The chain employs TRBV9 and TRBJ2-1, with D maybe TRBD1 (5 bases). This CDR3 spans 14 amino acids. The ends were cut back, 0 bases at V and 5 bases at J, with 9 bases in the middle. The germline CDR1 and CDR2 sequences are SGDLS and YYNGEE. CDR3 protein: CASSVDGRDNEQFF. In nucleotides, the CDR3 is TGTGCCAGCAGCGTAGACGGCAGGGACAATGAGCAGTTCTTC.

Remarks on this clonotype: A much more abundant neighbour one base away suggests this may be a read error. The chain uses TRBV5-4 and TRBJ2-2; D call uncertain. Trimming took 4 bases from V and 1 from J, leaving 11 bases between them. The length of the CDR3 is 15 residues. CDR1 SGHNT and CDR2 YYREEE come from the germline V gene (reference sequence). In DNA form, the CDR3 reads TGTGCCAGCAGCACGGGCCTGGTGAACACCGGGGAGCTGTTTTTT. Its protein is CASSTGLVNTGELFF.

The CDR3: CASGYSSGGVNEQFF. The CDR3 coding sequence is TGTGCTAGTGGTTACTCTAGCGGGGGGGTTAATGAGCAGTTCTTC. The rearrangement uses TRBV12-5 and TRBJ2-1; 12 nucleotides line up with TRBD2. This CDR3 has 15 amino acids. Germline V gene lookup returns CDR1 LGHNT and CDR2 FRNRAP. The J segment lost 7 bases and the V segment lost 4 bases, leaving 5 bases of the junction unmatched.

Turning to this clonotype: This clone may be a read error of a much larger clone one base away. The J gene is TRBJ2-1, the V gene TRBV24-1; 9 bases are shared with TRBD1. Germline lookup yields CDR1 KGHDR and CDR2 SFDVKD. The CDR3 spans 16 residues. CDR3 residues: CVTSDPHRGLSNGQFF. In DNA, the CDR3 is TGTGTCACCAGTGATCCCCACAGGGGGCTAAGCAATGGGCAGTTCTTC.